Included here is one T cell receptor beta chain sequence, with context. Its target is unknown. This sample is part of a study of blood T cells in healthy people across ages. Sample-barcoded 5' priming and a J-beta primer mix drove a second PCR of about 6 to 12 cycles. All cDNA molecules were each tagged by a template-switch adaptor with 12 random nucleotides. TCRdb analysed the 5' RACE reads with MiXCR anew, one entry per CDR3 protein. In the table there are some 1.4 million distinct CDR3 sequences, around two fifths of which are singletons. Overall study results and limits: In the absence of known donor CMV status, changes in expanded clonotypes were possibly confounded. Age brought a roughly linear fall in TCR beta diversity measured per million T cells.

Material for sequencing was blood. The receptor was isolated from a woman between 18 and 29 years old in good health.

CDR3 sequence: CASSLLGAGVTDTQYF. The CDR3 DNA is TGTGCCAGTAGCCTCCTGGGAGCGGGAGTGACAGATACGCAGTATTTT. The chain has TRBV19 and TRBJ2-3; TRBD2 matches 8 bases. V was clipped by 6 bases and J by 3 bases; unmatched bases: 11. Germline values: CDR1 LNHDA, CDR2 SQIVND (reference sequence). The CDR3 extends over 16 amino acids.